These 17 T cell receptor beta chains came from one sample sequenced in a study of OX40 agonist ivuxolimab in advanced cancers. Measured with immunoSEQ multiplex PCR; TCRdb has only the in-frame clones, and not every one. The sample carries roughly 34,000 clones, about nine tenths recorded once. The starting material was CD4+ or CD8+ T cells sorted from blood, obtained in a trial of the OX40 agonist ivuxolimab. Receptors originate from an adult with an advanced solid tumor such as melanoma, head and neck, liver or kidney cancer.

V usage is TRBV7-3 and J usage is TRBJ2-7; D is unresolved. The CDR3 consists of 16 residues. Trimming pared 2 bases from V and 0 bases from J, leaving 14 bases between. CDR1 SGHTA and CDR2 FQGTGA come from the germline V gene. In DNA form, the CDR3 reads TGTGCCAGCAGCTTAGATAGTCGTGCGGACTCCTACGAGCAGTACTTC. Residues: CASSLDSRADSYEQYF.

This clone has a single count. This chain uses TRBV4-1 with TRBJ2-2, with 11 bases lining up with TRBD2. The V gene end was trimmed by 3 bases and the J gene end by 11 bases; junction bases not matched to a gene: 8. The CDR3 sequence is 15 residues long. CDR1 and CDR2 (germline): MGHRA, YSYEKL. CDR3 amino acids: CASSHGTSGRGELFF. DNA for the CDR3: TGCGCCAGCAGCCACGGGACTAGCGGTCGGGGAGAGCTGTTTTTT.

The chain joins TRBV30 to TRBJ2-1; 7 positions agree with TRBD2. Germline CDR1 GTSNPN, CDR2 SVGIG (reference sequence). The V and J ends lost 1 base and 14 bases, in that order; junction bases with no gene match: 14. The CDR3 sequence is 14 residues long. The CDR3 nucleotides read TGTGCCTGGAGTGGGGGAGGTAGCGGGCCGGGCGAGTTCTTC. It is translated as CAWSGGGSGPGEFF.

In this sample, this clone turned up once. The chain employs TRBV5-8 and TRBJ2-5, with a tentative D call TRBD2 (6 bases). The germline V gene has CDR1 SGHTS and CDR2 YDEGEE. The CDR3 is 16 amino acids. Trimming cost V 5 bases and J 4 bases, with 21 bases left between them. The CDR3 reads CASREPGLGVLETQYF. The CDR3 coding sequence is TGTGCCAGCAGAGAACCGGGACTGGGGGTTTTAGAGACCCAGTACTTC.

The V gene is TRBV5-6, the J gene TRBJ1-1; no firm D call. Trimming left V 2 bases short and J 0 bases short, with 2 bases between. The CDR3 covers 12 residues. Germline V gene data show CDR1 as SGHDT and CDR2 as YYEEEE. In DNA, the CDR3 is TGTGCCAGCAGCTTTATGAACACTGAAGCTTTCTTT. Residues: CASSFMNTEAFF.

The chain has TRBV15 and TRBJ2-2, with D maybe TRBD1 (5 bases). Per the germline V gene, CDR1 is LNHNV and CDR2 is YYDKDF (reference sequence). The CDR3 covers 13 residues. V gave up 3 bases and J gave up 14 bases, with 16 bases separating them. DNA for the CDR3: TGTGCCACCAGCAGGCCCGGAAGGGGCGTACTGTTTTTT. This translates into CATSRPGRGVLFF.

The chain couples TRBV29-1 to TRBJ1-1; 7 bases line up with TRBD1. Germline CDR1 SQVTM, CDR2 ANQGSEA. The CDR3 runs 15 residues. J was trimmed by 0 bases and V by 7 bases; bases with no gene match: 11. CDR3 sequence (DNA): TGCAGCGGCAGACAGGGTAGGGTTTTGAACACTGAAGCTTTCTTT. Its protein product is CSGRQGRVLNTEAFF. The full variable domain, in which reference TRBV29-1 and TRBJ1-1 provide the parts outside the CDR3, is SAVISQKPSRDICQRGTSLTIQCQVDSQVTMMFWYRQQPGQSLTLIATANQGSEATYESGFVIDKFPISRPNLTFSTLTVSNMSPEDSSIYLCSGRQGRVLNTEAFFGQGTRLTVV.

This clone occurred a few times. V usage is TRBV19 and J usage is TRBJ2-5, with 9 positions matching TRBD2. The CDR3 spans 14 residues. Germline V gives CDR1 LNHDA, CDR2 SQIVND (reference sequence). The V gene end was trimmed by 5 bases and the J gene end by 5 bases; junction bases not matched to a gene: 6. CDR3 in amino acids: CASSSSGVWETQYF. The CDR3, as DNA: TGTGCCAGTAGTTCTAGCGGGGTTTGGGAGACCCAGTACTTC.

The CDR3, as DNA: TGTGCCAGTAGTATTGGGTCGGGCAATCAGCCCCAGCATTTT. Translation: CASSIGSGNQPQHF. This rearrangement joins TRBV19 to TRBJ1-5; D is unresolved. CDR3 length equals 14 residues. The germline V and J ends were trimmed by 3 bases and 2 bases, with 8 bases remaining between them. Germline values: CDR1 LNHDA, CDR2 SQIVND (reference sequence). The variable domain in full, completed from reference TRBV19 and TRBJ1-5, reads DGGITQSPKYLFRKEGQNVTLSCEQNLNHDAMYWYRQDPGQGLRLIYYSQIVNDFQKGDIAEGYSVSREKKESFPLTVTSAQKNPTAFYLCASSIGSGNQPQHFGDGTRLSIL.

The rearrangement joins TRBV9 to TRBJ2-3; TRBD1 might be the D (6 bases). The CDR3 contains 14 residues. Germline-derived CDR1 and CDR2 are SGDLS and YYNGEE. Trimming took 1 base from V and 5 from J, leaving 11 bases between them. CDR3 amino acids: CASSVTDRLDTQYF. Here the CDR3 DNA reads TGTGCCAGCAGCGTAACTGACAGGCTAGATACGCAGTATTTT.

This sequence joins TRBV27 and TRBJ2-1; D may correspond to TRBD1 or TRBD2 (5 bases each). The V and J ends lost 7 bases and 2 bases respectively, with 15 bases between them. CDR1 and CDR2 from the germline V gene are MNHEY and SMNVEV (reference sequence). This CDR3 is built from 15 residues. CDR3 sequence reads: CASTQGTSTYNEQFF. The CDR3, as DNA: TGTGCCAGCACACAAGGGACCTCCACCTACAATGAGCAGTTCTTC.

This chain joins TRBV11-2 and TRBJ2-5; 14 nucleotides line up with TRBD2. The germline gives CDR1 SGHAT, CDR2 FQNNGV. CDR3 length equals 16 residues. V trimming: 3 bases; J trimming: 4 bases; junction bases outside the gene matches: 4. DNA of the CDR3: TGTGCCAGCAGCTTCGGACTAGCGGGAGGTCGAGAGACCCAGTACTTC. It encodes CASSFGLAGGRETQYF. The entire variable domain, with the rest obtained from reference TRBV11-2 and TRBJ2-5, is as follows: EAGVAQSPRYKIIEKRQSVAFWCNPISGHATLYWYQQILGQGPKLLIQFQNNGVVDDSQLPKDRFSAERLKGVDSTLKIQPAKLEDSAVYLCASSFGLAGGRETQYFGPGTRLLVL.

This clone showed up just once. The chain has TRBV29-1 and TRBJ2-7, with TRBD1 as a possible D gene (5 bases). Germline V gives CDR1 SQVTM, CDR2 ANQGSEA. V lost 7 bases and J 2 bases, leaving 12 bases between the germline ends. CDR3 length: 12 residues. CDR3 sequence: CSARATAYEQYF. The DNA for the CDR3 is TGCAGCGCCCGAGCGACAGCCTACGAGCAGTACTTC.

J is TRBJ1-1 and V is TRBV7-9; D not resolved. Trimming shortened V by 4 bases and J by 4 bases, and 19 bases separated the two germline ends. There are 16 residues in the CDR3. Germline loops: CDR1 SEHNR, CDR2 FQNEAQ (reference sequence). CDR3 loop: CASSSPLGPRGTEAFF. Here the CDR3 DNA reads TGTGCCAGCAGCTCCCCTTTAGGCCCGCGAGGCACTGAAGCTTTCTTT.

The CDR3 nucleotides are TGTGCCAGCAGCTTCGGGTCTGCCGAGCAGTACTTC. It is translated as CASSFGSAEQYF. The genes are TRBV7-2 and TRBJ2-7; D call uncertain. Germline-derived CDR1 and CDR2 are SGHTA and FQGNSA. CDR3 length: 12 residues. Trimming pared 3 bases from V and 6 bases from J, leaving 9 bases between.

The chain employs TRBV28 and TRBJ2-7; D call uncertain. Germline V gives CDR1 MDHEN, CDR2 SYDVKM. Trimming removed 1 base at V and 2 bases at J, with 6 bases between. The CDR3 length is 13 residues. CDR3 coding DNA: TGTGCCAGCAGTTTATCTCTGACCTACGAGCAGTACTTC. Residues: CASSLSLTYEQYF. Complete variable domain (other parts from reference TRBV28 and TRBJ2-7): DVKVTQSSRYLVKRTGEKVFLECVQDMDHENMFWYRQDPGLGLRLIYFSYDVKMKEKGDIPEGYSVSREKKERFSLILESASTNQTSMYLCASSLSLTYEQYFGPGTRLTVT.

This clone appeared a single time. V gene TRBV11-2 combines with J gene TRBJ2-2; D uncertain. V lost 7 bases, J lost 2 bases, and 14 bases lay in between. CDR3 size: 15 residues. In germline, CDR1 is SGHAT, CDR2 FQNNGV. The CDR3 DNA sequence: TGTGCCAGCACCCAGGCTTGGGGAAACACCGGGGAGCTGTTTTTT. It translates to CASTQAWGNTGELFF.